A single sample is the source of the 29 T cell receptor beta chains below, sequenced in a study of blood T cell repertoires in COVID-19 (TCRdb year 2020). Library creation used the immunoSEQ multiplex PCR assay. TCRdb carries this immuneACCESS record with in-frame sequences only. Its versions omit some clonotypes, under half of them owing to an unresolved V gene in the studies checked, with the rest unexplained. The sample profile shows about 350,000 clones; less than 90% of them were found once. Under 1.3% of the sample lies in the top ten. Material for sequencing was PBMCs or T cells enriched from blood (not recorded which). The receptors were sampled from a woman aged 25 to 39 who had recovered from COVID-19.

This clone was found once. The V and J genes are TRBV6-5 and TRBJ2-5; TRBD1 aligns across 9 bases. The CDR3 is made up of 15 amino acids. Trimming removed 6 bases from V and 5 bases from J; junction bases left unmatched: 10. The germline CDR1 and CDR2 sequences are MNHEY and SVGAGI. CDR3 loop: CASRNRGRREETQYF. CDR3 nucleotides: TGTGCCAGCAGAAACAGGGGGCGTCGTGAGGAGACCCAGTACTTC.

This chain links TRBV20-1 with TRBJ2-7, with D maybe TRBD2 (6 bases). The germline V gene has CDR1 DFQATT and CDR2 SNEGSKA (reference sequence). The CDR3 runs 11 residues. The DNA for the CDR3 is TGCAGCTCCCAGGAGGGCAACGAGCAGTACTTC. It yields the protein CSSQEGNEQYF.

V and J are TRBV20-1 and TRBJ2-1; D is ambiguous. Between the trimmed V and J ends, which lost 7 bases and 8 bases, there was a span of 3 bases. From germline, CDR1 is DFQATT and CDR2 SNEGSKA (reference sequence). The CDR3 has 8 residues. This CDR3 reads CSVDEQFF. In nucleotides, the CDR3 is TGCAGTGTAGATGAGCAGTTCTTC.

In DNA, the CDR3 is TGTGCCAGCAGTGTTGAGCGGGGGCGGTACAATGAGCAGTTCTTC. Translated: CASSVERGRYNEQFF. The rearrangement uses TRBV6-4 and TRBJ2-1; 8 bases agree with TRBD2. This CDR3 contains 15 residues. CDR1 MRHNA and CDR2 SNTAGT come from the germline V gene. The J segment lost 4 bases and the V segment lost 4 bases, leaving 6 bases of the junction unmatched.

V and J are TRBV7-8 and TRBJ2-5, with TRBD1 as a possible D gene (5 bases). Trimming pared 3 bases from V and 5 bases from J, leaving 19 bases between. This CDR3 contains 16 residues. Germline assignment: CDR1 SGHVS and CDR2 FQNEAQ. CDR3 nucleotide sequence: TGTGCCAGCAGCTTCCAACGCCTCCAGGGCCGGGAGACCCAGTACTTC. It encodes CASSFQRLQGRETQYF. Supplemented by reference TRBV7-8 and TRBJ2-5, the full variable domain reads GAGVSQSPRYKVAKRGQDVALRCDPISGHVSLFWYQQALGQGPEFLTYFQNEAQLDKSGLPSDRFFAERPEGSVSTLKIQRTQQEDSAVYLCASSFQRLQGRETQYFGPGTRLLVL.

The CDR3 DNA reads as TGTGCCAGTAGTCCGGACGACAGGGATTATGAGCAGTTCTTC. Its protein product is CASSPDDRDYEQFF. V gene TRBV19 combines with J gene TRBJ2-1; 7 bases fit TRBD1. Germline V gene data show CDR1 as LNHDA and CDR2 as SQIVND (reference sequence). The V and J ends lost 5 bases and 8 bases, in that order; junction bases with no gene match: 9. The CDR3 length is 14 residues.

Here the CDR3 DNA reads TGTGCCAGCAGTTACTTATCGGGGAGTTACTCCTACAATGAGCAGTTCTTC. Its translation is CASSYLSGSYSYNEQFF. The rearrangement links TRBV6-2 or TRBV6-3 to TRBJ2-1; tentatively, D is TRBD2 (5 bases). V was cut by 1 base and J by 0 bases, with 13 bases left in between. The germline V gene has CDR1 MNHEY and CDR2 SVGEGT. This CDR3 contains 17 residues.

V gene TRBV10-2 combines with J gene TRBJ1-3; D is unresolved. V was clipped by 2 bases and J by 0 bases, with 11 bases between them. Germline V gene lookup returns CDR1 WSHSY and CDR2 SAAADI. The CDR3 has 16 amino acids. The CDR3 DNA sequence: TGCGCCAGCAGTGAGACGGTCCCGGTCTCTGGAAACACCATATATTTT. It is translated as CASSETVPVSGNTIYF.

The chain uses TRBV6-5 and TRBJ2-7; 7 nucleotides line up with TRBD1. Germline loops: CDR1 MNHEY, CDR2 SVGAGI. CDR3 length: 16 amino acids. The junction had 8 bases not matched to a gene; V was cut back by 0 bases and J by 3 bases. The CDR3 sequence is CASSYSSTGANYEQYF. CDR3 sequence (DNA): TGTGCCAGCAGTTACTCCTCAACAGGGGCGAACTACGAGCAGTACTTC.

A note on this clone: Other DNA sequences in the same sample also yield this CDR3. The chain employs TRBV6-5 and TRBJ1-2; possible D gene TRBD1, 6 bases. The CDR3 has 15 amino acids. The V gene lost 0 bases and the J gene lost 2 bases, with 10 bases spanning the gap. Germline values: CDR1 MNHEY, CDR2 SVGAGI. CDR3 nucleotides: TGTGCCAGCAGTTACTCGCAGGGGCCAAACTATGGCTACACCTTC. Translating gives CASSYSQGPNYGYTF.

The chain joins TRBV24-1 to TRBJ2-1, with a tentative D call TRBD2 (5 bases). The germline CDR1 and CDR2 sequences are KGHDR and SFDVKD. Trimming pared 0 bases from V and 5 bases from J, leaving 7 bases between. This CDR3 has 14 residues. This CDR3 reads CATSDLGGDNEQFF. DNA for the CDR3: TGTGCCACCAGTGATTTGGGAGGAGACAATGAGCAGTTCTTC.

CDR3: CAISEAGHLNTEAFF. As DNA, the CDR3 is TGTGCCATCAGTGAAGCGGGACACCTGAACACTGAAGCTTTCTTT. The chain recombines TRBV10-3 with TRBJ1-1; weak D call: TRBD1 (6 bases). Germline CDR1 reads ENHRY; CDR2 reads SYGVKD. This CDR3 comprises 15 residues. Between the trimmed V and J ends, which lost 3 bases and 0 bases, there was a span of 11 bases.

This chain connects TRBV2 to TRBJ2-1; 9 bases align to TRBD2. CDR3 size: 18 residues. CDR1 SNHLY and CDR2 FYNNEI come from the germline V gene. V shed 5 bases and J 2 bases; nucleotides not matched to a gene: 13. The CDR3 here is CASSFPRLADVTYNEQFF. Here the CDR3 DNA reads TGTGCCAGCAGTTTTCCCCGACTAGCGGATGTGACCTACAATGAGCAGTTCTTC.

The J gene is TRBJ1-3, the V gene TRBV10-2; no definite D call. CDR1 and CDR2 from the germline V gene are WSHSY and SAAADI. V gave up 2 bases and J gave up 5 bases, with 7 bases separating them. This CDR3 has 13 amino acids. DNA of the CDR3: TGCGCCAGCAGTGAGCAGGTTCGAAACACCATATATTTT. Its translation is CASSEQVRNTIYF.

This chain joins TRBV3-1 (or the pseudogene TRBV3-2) and TRBJ2-7, with a possible D match to TRBD2 (7 bases). V lost 8 bases to trimming and J lost 6 bases, with 11 bases between them. Germline CDR1 is LGHDT and CDR2 is YNNKEL (reference sequence). The CDR3 extends over 11 amino acids. In DNA form, the CDR3 reads TGTGCCAGCGGGGGGGCTGGCGAGCAGTACTTC. Protein: CASGGAGEQYF.

This clone was recorded once. The chain recombines TRBV25-1 with TRBJ2-7; 9 nucleotides agree with TRBD1. The germline V gene encodes CDR1 MGHDK and CDR2 SYGVNS. The CDR3 has 17 residues. Trimming took 4 bases from V and 5 from J; bases not matched to a gene: 15. The CDR3 here is CASSGSRDRVAGNEQYF. The CDR3, as DNA: TGTGCCAGCAGTGGGTCCCGGGACAGGGTCGCTGGGAACGAGCAGTACTTC.

The chain has TRBV7-8 and TRBJ1-1; possibly TRBD1 for D (6 bases). The CDR3 is 13 residues long. The V end was cut by 5 bases, the J end by 5 bases, with 12 bases between. CDR1 and CDR2 (germline): SGHVS, FQNEAQ. DNA for the CDR3: TGTGCCAGCAGCCGAGACAGGTTTACTGAAGCTTTCTTT. It yields the protein CASSRDRFTEAFF.

V is TRBV6-1 and J is TRBJ2-2, with D perhaps matching TRBD1 (6 bases). Germline loops: CDR1 MNHNS, CDR2 SASEGT. The germline V and J ends were trimmed by 3 bases and 7 bases, with 15 bases remaining between them. The CDR3 is 15 residues long. CDR3 nucleotide sequence: TGTGCCAGCAGTGAGGGGGCCGCAGGGAACGGGGAGCTGTTTTTT. It is translated as CASSEGAAGNGELFF.

The J gene is TRBJ2-7, the V gene TRBV7-9, with TRBD1 as a possible D gene (6 bases). Trimming left V 6 bases short and J 5 bases short, with 14 bases between. Germline loops: CDR1 SEHNR, CDR2 FQNEAQ (reference sequence). The CDR3 totals 13 residues. For the CDR3, the DNA is TGTGCCAGCAGACGGCAACAGGGCCACGAGCAGTACTTC. It codes for CASRRQQGHEQYF.

The chain links TRBV7-2 to TRBJ2-1; 12 bases align to TRBD2. The V gene end was trimmed by 8 bases and the J gene end by 5 bases; junction bases not matched to a gene: 10. The CDR3 is 16 residues long. The germline V gene encodes CDR1 SGHTA and CDR2 FQGNSA. CDR3 nucleotide sequence: TGTGCCAGCCGCCTAGCGGGGGGGCCGGGGCACAATGAGCAGTTCTTC. This translates into CASRLAGGPGHNEQFF.

Only a few counts were recorded for this clone. V usage is TRBV19 and J usage is TRBJ1-6, with no clear D. Trimming cost V 6 bases and J 10 bases, with 19 bases left between them. This CDR3 comprises 15 residues. CDR1 LNHDA and CDR2 SQIVND come from the germline V gene (reference sequence). DNA for the CDR3: TGTGCCAGTAGCGGCCCAACGCCGCCAGGCTCACCCCTCCACTTT. Translating gives CASSGPTPPGSPLHF. The whole variable domain, filled in from reference TRBV19 and TRBJ1-6, reads DGGITQSPKYLFRKEGQNVTLSCEQNLNHDAMYWYRQDPGQGLRLIYYSQIVNDFQKGDIAEGYSVSREKKESFPLTVTSAQKNPTAFYLCASSGPTPPGSPLHFGNGTRLTVT.

The table lists this clone with a count of one. This rearrangement joins TRBV5-8 to TRBJ1-1, with 9 positions matching TRBD1. CDR1 is SGHTS and CDR2 is YDEGEE in the germline V gene. The length of the CDR3 is 14 residues. J lost 4 bases, V lost 4 bases, and 5 bases had no gene match. The CDR3 is CASSLQGAVTEAFF. In DNA form, the CDR3 reads TGTGCCAGCAGCCTACAGGGGGCCGTCACTGAAGCTTTCTTT.

The rearrangement joins TRBV5-4 to TRBJ1-2; tentatively, D is TRBD1 (5 bases). Trimming took off 3 bases at V and 7 bases at J, with 19 bases between the two ends. CDR1 SGHNT and CDR2 YYREEE come from the germline V gene (reference sequence). The length of the CDR3 is 15 residues. The CDR3: CASSSEHTTESGYTF. The DNA of the CDR3 is TGTGCCAGCAGCTCCGAACATACGACAGAAAGTGGCTACACCTTC.

The J gene is TRBJ2-3, the V gene TRBV27; tentative D call: TRBD2 (5 bases). Germline assignment: CDR1 MNHEY and CDR2 SMNVEV (reference sequence). The V end lost 2 bases, the J end lost 6 bases, and 12 bases lay between the germline ends. The CDR3 spans 14 residues. The CDR3 loop is CASSLQGRGDTQYF. The CDR3 region has the DNA TGTGCCAGCAGTTTACAAGGGCGCGGGGATACGCAGTATTTT.

This clone was seen once. The chain is built from TRBV11-2 and TRBJ2-5, with a possible D match to TRBD2 (6 bases). Deletions cut 5 bases from V and 3 bases from J, with 10 bases between. The CDR3 covers 13 residues. CDR1 and CDR2 (germline): SGHAT, FQNNGV. The CDR3, as DNA: TGTGCCAGCAGCCAGGGACTTAAAGAGACCCAGTACTTC. Translated, it gives CASSQGLKETQYF.

This chain links TRBV6-5 with TRBJ1-2; 10 nucleotides line up with TRBD1. This CDR3 contains 15 residues. Germline lookup yields CDR1 MNHEY and CDR2 SVGAGI. V shed 6 bases and J 4 bases; nucleotides not matched to a gene: 8. This CDR3 is CASRPGTGEAYGYTF. CDR3 sequence (DNA): TGTGCCAGCAGACCCGGGACAGGGGAGGCCTATGGCTACACCTTC.

V and J are TRBV19 and TRBJ1-5, with 8 bases aligning to TRBD1. Germline V lookup: CDR1 LNHDA, CDR2 SQIVND (reference sequence). The CDR3 runs to 15 residues. V lost 4 bases and J lost 4; bases outside the gene matches: 6. The CDR3 DNA sequence: TGTGCCAGTAGTACACAGGGGGTACGGAATCAGCCCCAGCATTTT. Residues: CASSTQGVRNQPQHF.

The rearrangement joins TRBV6-5 to TRBJ2-7; TRBD2 matches at 13 bases. The ends lost 6 bases at V and 3 bases at J; junction bases unmatched: 2. Germline V CDR1 and CDR2: MNHEY, SVGAGI. CDR3 length equals 14 residues. CDR3 in amino acids: CASSRTSGGYEQYF. CDR3 in DNA: TGTGCCAGCAGCCGGACTAGCGGGGGCTACGAGCAGTACTTC.

This chain uses TRBV15 with TRBJ2-7; D is undetermined. The germline gives CDR1 LNHNV, CDR2 YYDKDF (reference sequence). The CDR3 covers 13 residues. The V end was cut by 0 bases, the J end by 3 bases, with 6 bases between. The CDR3 is CATSREPGYEQYF. As DNA, the CDR3 is TGTGCCACCAGCAGAGAACCCGGCTACGAGCAGTACTTC. The complete variable domain, with remaining parts taken from reference TRBV15 and TRBJ2-7, reads DAMVIQNPRYQVTQFGKPVTLSCSQTLNHNVMYWYQQKSSQAPKLLFHYYDKDFNNEADTPDNFQSRRPNTSFCFLDIRSPGLGDTAMYLCATSREPGYEQYFGPGTRLTVT.